This is a list of T cell receptor beta chains from one sample in a study of cytomegalovirus exposure and HLA in healthy donors. Only in-frame clones appear in the TCRdb table, and some are missing; sequencing was by immunoSEQ multiplex PCR. The repertoire holds fewer than 90,000 clones, with about 80% as singletons. Sequenced sample: PBMCs. All receptors come from a man younger than 40 in good health and CMV-seropositive. The CDR3 runs from the conserved cysteine through the conserved F or W. D genes are given only for firm matches. For some rows the clone size is stated as once, few or many, or as a class when expanded; others skip it.

v_gene: TRBV19
d_gene: TRBD1
abundance: -
j_gene: TRBJ2-7
CDR3aa: CASSLGQTYEQYF
CDR3nt: TGTGCCAGTAGCTTGGGACAGACCTACGAGCAGTACTTC

v_gene: TRBV19
d_gene: TRBD1
abundance: -
j_gene: TRBJ1-5
CDR3aa: CASRGQWGQPQHF
CDR3nt: TGTGCCAGTAGGGGACAGTGGGGTCAGCCCCAGCATTTT

v_gene: TRBV7-2
d_gene: -
abundance: once
j_gene: TRBJ1-5
CDR3aa: CASSLTYSNQPQHF
CDR3nt: TGTGCCAGCAGCTTAACTTATAGCAATCAGCCCCAGCATTTT

v_gene: TRBV27
d_gene: -
abundance: -
j_gene: TRBJ2-5
CDR3aa: CASSFLGAWEETQYF
CDR3nt: TGTGCCAGCAGTTTTCTGGGGGCTTGGGAAGAGACCCAGTACTTC

v_gene: TRBV6-5
d_gene: -
abundance: -
j_gene: TRBJ2-2
CDR3aa: CASSYSGTPTGELFF
CDR3nt: TGTGCCAGCAGTTACTCCGGGACTCCCACCGGGGAGCTGTTTTTT

v_gene: TRBV19
d_gene: TRBD1
abundance: -
j_gene: TRBJ2-3
CDR3aa: CASSDRDIPGDTQYF
CDR3nt: TGTGCCAGTAGTGACAGGGACATACCGGGAGATACGCAGTATTTT

v_gene: TRBV18
d_gene: -
abundance: -
j_gene: TRBJ2-2
CDR3aa: CASSPRGGGELFF
CDR3nt: TGTGCCAGCTCCCCCAGGGGCGGCGGGGAGCTGTTTTTT

v_gene: TRBV2
d_gene: -
abundance: -
j_gene: TRBJ2-7
CDR3aa: CASSGRGGFSYEQYF
CDR3nt: TGTGCCAGCAGTGGCCGTGGGGGGTTCTCCTACGAGCAGTACTTC

v_gene: TRBV29-1
d_gene: TRBD2
abundance: -
j_gene: TRBJ2-1
CDR3aa: CSATGSLAGGLNEQFF
CDR3nt: TGCAGCGCCACTGGGAGCCTAGCGGGGGGGCTCAATGAGCAGTTCTTC

v_gene: TRBV2
d_gene: -
abundance: -
j_gene: TRBJ1-3
CDR3aa: CASSDLRISGNTIYF
CDR3nt: TGTGCCAGCAGTGACCTCAGAATCTCTGGAAACACCATATATTTT

v_gene: TRBV7-9
d_gene: TRBD1
abundance: -
j_gene: TRBJ2-5
CDR3aa: CSSRIGRGTGGGETQYF
CDR3nt: TGTTCCAGCAGGATCGGGAGGGGGACAGGGGGCGGAGAGACCCAGTACTTC

v_gene: TRBV18
d_gene: -
abundance: -
j_gene: TRBJ2-5
CDR3aa: CASSRETQYF
CDR3nt: TGTGCCAGCTCCCGAGAGACCCAGTACTTC

v_gene: TRBV7-9
d_gene: TRBD2
abundance: -
j_gene: TRBJ2-3
CDR3aa: CSSSAGLAGAFNTDTQYF
CDR3nt: TGTTCCAGCAGCGCGGGACTAGCGGGGGCATTCAACACAGATACGCAGTATTTT

v_gene: TRBV30
d_gene: -
abundance: -
j_gene: TRBJ2-7
CDR3aa: CAWGSYEQYF
CDR3nt: TGTGCCTGGGGCTCTTACGAGCAGTACTTC

v_gene: TRBV7-9
d_gene: -
abundance: -
j_gene: TRBJ1-1
CDR3aa: CSSTDMNTEAFF
CDR3nt: TGTTCCAGCACAGACATGAACACTGAAGCTTTCTTT

v_gene: TRBV11-1
d_gene: TRBD2
abundance: -
j_gene: TRBJ2-2
CDR3aa: CASSLWGGPNTGELFF
CDR3nt: TGTGCCAGCAGCTTATGGGGGGGACCAAACACCGGGGAGCTGTTTTTT

v_gene: TRBV19
d_gene: -
abundance: -
j_gene: TRBJ2-7
CDR3aa: CASSTQGPLDYEQYF
CDR3nt: TGTGCCAGTAGTACTCAGGGCCCCCTCGACTACGAGCAGTACTTC

v_gene: TRBV4-2
d_gene: TRBD1
abundance: once
j_gene: TRBJ1-4
CDR3aa: CASSQGRQGREKLFF
CDR3nt: TGTGCCAGCAGCCAAGGTCGACAGGGTAGGGAAAAACTGTTTTTT

v_gene: TRBV10-3
d_gene: TRBD1
abundance: once
j_gene: TRBJ2-7
CDR3aa: CAISGQGAASYEQYF
CDR3nt: TGTGCCATCAGCGGACAGGGGGCCGCGTCCTACGAGCAGTACTTC

v_gene: TRBV2
d_gene: -
abundance: -
j_gene: TRBJ1-5
CDR3aa: CASSAGVKNQPQHF
CDR3nt: TGTGCCAGCAGTGCAGGGGTAAAGAATCAGCCCCAGCATTTT